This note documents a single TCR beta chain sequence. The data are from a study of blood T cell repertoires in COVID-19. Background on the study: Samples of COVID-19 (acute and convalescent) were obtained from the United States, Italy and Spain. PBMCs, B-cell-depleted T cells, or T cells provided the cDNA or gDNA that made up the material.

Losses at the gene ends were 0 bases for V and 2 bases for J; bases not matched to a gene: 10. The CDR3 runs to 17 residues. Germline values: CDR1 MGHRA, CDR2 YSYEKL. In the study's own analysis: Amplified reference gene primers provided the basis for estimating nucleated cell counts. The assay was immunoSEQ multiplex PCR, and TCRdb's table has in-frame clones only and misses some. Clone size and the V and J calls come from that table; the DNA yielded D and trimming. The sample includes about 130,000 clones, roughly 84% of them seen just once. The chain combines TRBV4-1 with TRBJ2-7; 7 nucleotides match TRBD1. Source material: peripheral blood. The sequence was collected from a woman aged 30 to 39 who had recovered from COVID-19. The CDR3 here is CASSQERGLDRAYEQYF. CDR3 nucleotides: TGCGCCAGCAGCCAAGAGAGGGGATTAGACAGGGCCTACGAGCAGTACTTC.